A selection of T cell receptor beta chains follows, all from one sample in a study of beta chain features in type 1 diabetes. Data came from immunoSEQ multiplex PCR; TCRdb stores just in-frame clones and leaves some out. This sample yields hundreds of thousands of clones, of which 13% are seen a single time; around 0.022% belongs to the top ten. Source material: naive CD4+ T cells from blood. Receptor source: a man younger than 35 with type 1 diabetes. CDR3s include the opening cysteine and the closing phenylalanine or tryptophan. A D gene is named only where the DNA matches it firmly. Clone size is not always given. Where it is, it says once, few, many or a class for expanded clones.

TGTGCCAGTGGACAGGGCTTTAACGAGCAGTACTTC	CASGQGFNEQYF	TRBJ2-7	-	TRBV14	TRBD1
TGTGCCAGCAGTCCCTACGGGGCAACTAATGAAAAACTGTTTTTT	CASSPYGATNEKLFF	TRBJ1-4	few	TRBV27	-
TGTGCCTGGGGGGACAGTCCCTACGAGCAGTACTTC	CAWGDSPYEQYF	TRBJ2-7	-	TRBV30	TRBD1
TGTGCCAGCAGCGAGTGGGGGACTAGCGCCAGCACAGATACGCAGTATTTT	CASSEWGTSASTDTQYF	TRBJ2-3	-	TRBV9	TRBD2
TGCGCCAGCAGCCCCAGACAGGGGGCTAAGAATGAAGCTTTCTTT	CASSPRQGAKNEAFF	TRBJ1-1	-	TRBV5-1	TRBD1
TGTGCCAGCAGCCTTCAAGGGCTAGAGGCAGATACGCAGTATTTT	CASSLQGLEADTQYF	TRBJ2-3	few	TRBV28	-
TGTGCCAGTCGGACACCGTATAATTCACCCCTCCACTTT	CASRTPYNSPLHF	TRBJ1-6	few	TRBV28	-
TGTGCCAGCAGCGTAGGGATTGGGACTAGCGGGGGGTATAATGAGCAGTTCTTC	CASSVGIGTSGGYNEQFF	TRBJ2-1	few	TRBV9	TRBD2
TGTGCCAGCAGTCTCCCGACAGGGGTCATTCAGTACTTC	CASSLPTGVIQYF	TRBJ2-4	-	TRBV28	TRBD1
TGTGCCAGCAGACCTGGGGCGGGGGGGCCCCCCTACAATGAGCAGTTCTTC	CASRPGAGGPPYNEQFF	TRBJ2-1	few	TRBV5-4	TRBD2
TGTGCCTGGAGCACAGCCCTAAATCAGCCCCAGCATTTT	CAWSTALNQPQHF	TRBJ1-5	few	TRBV30	-
TGTGCCAGCAGCGTAGACGGGGGGGCAAGCGATGAGCAGTTCTTC	CASSVDGGASDEQFF	TRBJ2-1	-	TRBV7-7	TRBD2
TGCAGTGCTCGGCAGCGGAATGAGCAGTTCTTC	CSARQRNEQFF	TRBJ2-1	-	TRBV20-1	-
TGTGCCAGCAGTTACTCGAGGCAGGGGGGAGATACGCAGTATTTT	CASSYSRQGGDTQYF	TRBJ2-3	few	TRBV6-6	-
TGTGCCAGCAGCTTAGATGGGACAGGCTACAATGAGCAGTTCTTC	CASSLDGTGYNEQFF	TRBJ2-1	few	TRBV7-9	TRBD1
TGCAGCGTTGAACAGGGCCTGGGTACGCAGTATTTT	CSVEQGLGTQYF	TRBJ2-3	few	TRBV29-1	-
TGCGCCAGCAGCTTGGCCGGGACAGGACTTAACATTCAGTACTTC	CASSLAGTGLNIQYF	TRBJ2-4	-	TRBV5-1	TRBD1
TGTGCCAGCAGGGGACAGAATTCACCCCTCCACTTT	CASRGQNSPLHF	TRBJ1-6	-	TRBV25-1	TRBD1
TGCGCCAGCAGCTTGGCCGAGCGAAACACCGGGGAGCTGTTTTTT	CASSLAERNTGELFF	TRBJ2-2	-	TRBV5-1	-
TGTGCCAGCAGCTTAGCGCCAGAGGGGACCAACGAGCAGTACTTC	CASSLAPEGTNEQYF	TRBJ2-7	-	TRBV7-9	-
TGTGCCAGCAGCGTAGTTCAGGGGAAGTTCACTGAAGCTTTCTTT	CASSVVQGKFTEAFF	TRBJ1-1	-	TRBV9	-
TGTGCCAGTAATCAGGGCATCTATGGCTACACCTTC	CASNQGIYGYTF	TRBJ1-2	-	TRBV19	-
TGTGCCTGGAGTGTTTTGTCCGGAGGAAACACCATATATTTT	CAWSVLSGGNTIYF	TRBJ1-3	-	TRBV30	-
TGTGCCAGCTCGCCGGGGGCAGGGCTGGTCTACGAGCAGTACTTC	CASSPGAGLVYEQYF	TRBJ2-7	-	TRBV7-9	-
TGTGCCAGCTCACCATTGGGAGCGGGGGGTGACAATGAGCAGTTCTTC	CASSPLGAGGDNEQFF	TRBJ2-1	few	TRBV18	TRBD2
TGTGCCAGTACCATGATCGGAAGAGACTATGGCTACACCTTC	CASTMIGRDYGYTF	TRBJ1-2	-	TRBV19	-
TGTGCCAGCAGTCGTCGAAGGGCTAATCAGCCCCAGCATTTT	CASSRRRANQPQHF	TRBJ1-5	-	TRBV5-6	-
TGTGCCATCAGACTCTTCTCCGGAAACACCATATATTTT	CAIRLFSGNTIYF	TRBJ1-3	-	TRBV10-3	-
TGTGCCAGCAGTTCCATGACAGGGCTGAACACTGAAGCTTTCTTT	CASSSMTGLNTEAFF	TRBJ1-1	-	TRBV6-6	TRBD1
TGTGCCAGCTCACCCAACCGGGACAGCTCCTACGAGCAGTACTTC	CASSPNRDSSYEQYF	TRBJ2-7	-	TRBV18	TRBD1
TGTGCCAGCACCTTGCGCTCCTACAATGAGCAGTTCTTC	CASTLRSYNEQFF	TRBJ2-1	-	TRBV6-6	-
TGTGCCAGCAGCCCGATAGGGGCAGGGGTGTACGCGCAGTACTTC	CASSPIGAGVYAQYF	TRBJ2-7	-	TRBV27	-
TGTGCCAGCAGCTTAGCCGGCCCCAGCTCCTACAATGAGCAGTTCTTC	CASSLAGPSSYNEQFF	TRBJ2-1	few	TRBV11-2	-
TGTGCCAGCAGCCCTTACCAGGAGACCCAGTACTTC	CASSPYQETQYF	TRBJ2-5	-	TRBV7-2	-
TGTGCCACCAGCAAGGCCGGGGACGGCGATGAAAAACTGTTTTTT	CATSKAGDGDEKLFF	TRBJ1-4	few	TRBV15	-
TGCGCCAGCAGCTTGGCGGTCTCGCAAGAGACCCAGTACTTC	CASSLAVSQETQYF	TRBJ2-5	-	TRBV5-1	-
TGCGCCAGCAGCTTGGGAACCCACAATGAGCAGTTCTTC	CASSLGTHNEQFF	TRBJ2-1	-	TRBV5-1	-
TGTGCCTGGAGCCATACCGGGACAGGGGCTGAAAAACTGTTTTTT	CAWSHTGTGAEKLFF	TRBJ1-4	-	TRBV30	TRBD1
TGCACCTCCTGCAAGGTGACTAGCGGGGGATATGAGCAGTTCTTC	CTSCKVTSGGYEQFF	TRBJ2-1	-	TRBV1	-
TGTGCCAGCAGCCAAGCTTGGGTAAACAATGAGCAGTTCTTC	CASSQAWVNNEQFF	TRBJ2-1	few	TRBV14	-
TGTGCCAGCTCACCATTCGGCGGGGACAATGAGCAGTTCTTC	CASSPFGGDNEQFF	TRBJ2-1	few	TRBV18	-
TGTGCCACCACTACAGGGCAGGGGCCCCAAGAGACCCAGTACTTC	CATTTGQGPQETQYF	TRBJ2-5	-	TRBV10-3	-
TGTGCCAGCAGCCCAACCCGGGACAGGGACTATGGCTACACCTTC	CASSPTRDRDYGYTF	TRBJ1-2	-	TRBV16	TRBD1
TGTGCCAGCTCACCACCTCGCAGCAGGACAGGACACTACGAGCAGTACTTC	CASSPPRSRTGHYEQYF	TRBJ2-7	-	TRBV18	TRBD1
TGTGCCTGGAGTGTACGGGCCTTTGCTAACTATGGCTACACCTTC	CAWSVRAFANYGYTF	TRBJ1-2	few	TRBV30	-
TGTGCCAGCAGCCGCGGAACAGGGGGCTCTCACTATGGCTACACCTTC	CASSRGTGGSHYGYTF	TRBJ1-2	few	TRBV4-2	TRBD1
TGCGCCAGCAGCCAAGGATGGGGCCGAAACACTGAAGCTTTCTTT	CASSQGWGRNTEAFF	TRBJ1-1	few	TRBV4-1	-
TGTGCCAGCAGCCCGGGTGTGAGCAGGAACACTGAAGCTTTCTTT	CASSPGVSRNTEAFF	TRBJ1-1	few	TRBV5-6	-
TGTGCCAGCAATTTCGCCCCCGGTGTTTCCTACGAGCAGTACTTC	CASNFAPGVSYEQYF	TRBJ2-7	few	TRBV2	-
TGTGCCTGGAGTGTGGGGCCCACCGGGGAGCTGTTTTTT	CAWSVGPTGELFF	TRBJ2-2	-	TRBV30	-
TGTGCCAGCAGCGACGGACAGGGGGGCTCCTACGAGCAGTACTTC	CASSDGQGGSYEQYF	TRBJ2-7	few	TRBV28	TRBD1
TGCAGCGTTGAGGGGGCAGGGGGATGGACTGAAGCTTTCTTT	CSVEGAGGWTEAFF	TRBJ1-1	-	TRBV29-1	TRBD1
TGCGCCAGCAGCCAAGATCTTGGGCAGGGGAATGAAAAACTGTTTTTT	CASSQDLGQGNEKLFF	TRBJ1-4	-	TRBV4-1	-